This T cell receptor (beta chain) was sequenced during a study of glioma-infiltrating T cells (dated by TCRdb to the mid-2010s). For context, the study as a whole: TCR alpha- and beta-chain repertoires were sequenced from glioma tissue, non-neoplastic brain tissue and matched peripheral blood mononuclear cells. Three low-grade glioma patients, fewer than 10 primary glioblastoma patients and three non-glioma patients contributing non-neoplastic brain tissue were included in the paired cohort. To measure how far tissue and blood T-cell populations diverged, each tissue-infiltrating repertoire was compared against the peripheral blood repertoire of the same patient.

The iRepertoire nested amplicon-rescue multiplex PCR (arm-PCR) platform was used to amplify TCR alpha and beta CDR3 regions from RNA. The input for one-step reverse transcription and amplification was roughly 90-450 ng of either tissue mRNA or PBMC total RNA. Following bead purification, Illumina adapters were added through a secondary multiplex PCR, and the libraries were then gel-purified between 200 and 400 bp. Libraries carried internal 6-nucleotide barcodes used for demultiplexing. The libraries were sequenced on an Illumina MiSeq using 2x220 or 2x250 nucleotide paired-end reads. The original pipeline was this. Paired reads were merged using FLASH 1.2.11 and aligned with BWA-MEM to the GRCh37 human genome, and TRA and TRB reads were then extracted. An IMGT-derived reference of cassette sequences and CDR3 motifs, with pseudogenes included, was used for V and J assignment. Reads were translated in three frames, and productive CDR3s were defined as those with a C...FGXG motif and no stop codons. Unique combinations of V-J cassette pair and CDR3 amino acid sequence were defined as clonotypes. Reads were filtered by Hamming distance, with the threshold set by the sequence error rate of each sample in mapped regions. The raw public data were reprocessed by TCRdb itself: fastp quality trimming at Q25, MiXCR clonotype calling, in-frame beta chains only. Rows are unified per CDR3 protein, each entry keeping the most common DNA and genes. For this entry, the V and J calls and clone size follow TCRdb and not the study's own pipeline. The sample table records roughly 100,000 distinct CDR3 sequences; 29% of these occur just once. The ten largest clones represent approximately 43% of the sample.

The CDR3 runs 13 amino acids, cysteine and phenylalanine included. The CDR3 DNA has 39 bases and is translated from base 1. The trim is 0 bases for V and 4 bases for J, with a gap of 6 bases between the germline ends. CDR1 and CDR2 are drawn from the germline V gene (reference sequence): LNHNV, YYDKDF. Broader findings and caveats from the paper: Tissue and blood shared very few CDR3 sequences, a result attributed to high CDR3 diversity and limited sampling. In non-neoplastic patients, VJ-independent divergence between tissue and blood fell below expectation, whereas in all gliomas, and especially in low-grade gliomas, the divergence rose above expectation. Group comparisons rested on small numbers: three non-neoplastic, three low-grade glioma and several glioblastoma patients.

This clonotype was found many times. Its antigen specificity is not known. No much larger clone exists at a distance of one base, and base qualities are not known. This receptor chain uses TRBV15 and TRBJ2-5, with the D gene uncertain. This TCR was recovered from a human donor with low-grade glioma or glioblastoma, undergoing nonglioma brain surgery, or in good health (not recorded which). The sequenced material came from glioma tissue, nonneoplastic brain tissue, or PBMCs (not recorded which). The DNA sequence reads TGTGCCACCAGCAGAGACAGGACAGAGACCCAGTACTTC. Its protein reads: CATSRDRTETQYF.